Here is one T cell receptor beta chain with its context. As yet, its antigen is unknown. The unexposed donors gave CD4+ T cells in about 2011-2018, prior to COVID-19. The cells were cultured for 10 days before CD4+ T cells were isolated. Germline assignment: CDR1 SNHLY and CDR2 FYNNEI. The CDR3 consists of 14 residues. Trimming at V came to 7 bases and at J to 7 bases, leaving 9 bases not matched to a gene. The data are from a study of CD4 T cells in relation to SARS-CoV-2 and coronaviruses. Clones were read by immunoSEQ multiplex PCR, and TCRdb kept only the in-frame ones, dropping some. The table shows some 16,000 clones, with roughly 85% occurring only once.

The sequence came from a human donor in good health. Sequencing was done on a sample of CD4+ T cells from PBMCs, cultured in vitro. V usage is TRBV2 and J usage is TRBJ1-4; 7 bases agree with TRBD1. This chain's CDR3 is CASTADRAAEKLFF. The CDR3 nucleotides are TGTGCCAGCACTGCAGACAGGGCGGCTGAAAAACTGTTTTTT.